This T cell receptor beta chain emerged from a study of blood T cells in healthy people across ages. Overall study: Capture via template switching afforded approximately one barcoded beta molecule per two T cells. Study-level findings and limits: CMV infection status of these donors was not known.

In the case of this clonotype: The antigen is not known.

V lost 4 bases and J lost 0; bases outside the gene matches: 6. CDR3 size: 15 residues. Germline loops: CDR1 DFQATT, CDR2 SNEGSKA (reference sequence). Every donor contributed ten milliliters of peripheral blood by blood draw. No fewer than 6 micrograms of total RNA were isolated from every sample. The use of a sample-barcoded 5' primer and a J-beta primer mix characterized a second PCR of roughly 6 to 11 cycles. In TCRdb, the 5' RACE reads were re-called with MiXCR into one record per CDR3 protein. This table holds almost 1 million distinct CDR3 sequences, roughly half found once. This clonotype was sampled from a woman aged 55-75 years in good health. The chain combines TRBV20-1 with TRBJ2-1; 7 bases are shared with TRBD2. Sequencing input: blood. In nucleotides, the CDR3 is TGCAGTGCTAAAAACTCTAGCGGCTCCTACAATGAGCAGTTCTTC. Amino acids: CSAKNSSGSYNEQFF.